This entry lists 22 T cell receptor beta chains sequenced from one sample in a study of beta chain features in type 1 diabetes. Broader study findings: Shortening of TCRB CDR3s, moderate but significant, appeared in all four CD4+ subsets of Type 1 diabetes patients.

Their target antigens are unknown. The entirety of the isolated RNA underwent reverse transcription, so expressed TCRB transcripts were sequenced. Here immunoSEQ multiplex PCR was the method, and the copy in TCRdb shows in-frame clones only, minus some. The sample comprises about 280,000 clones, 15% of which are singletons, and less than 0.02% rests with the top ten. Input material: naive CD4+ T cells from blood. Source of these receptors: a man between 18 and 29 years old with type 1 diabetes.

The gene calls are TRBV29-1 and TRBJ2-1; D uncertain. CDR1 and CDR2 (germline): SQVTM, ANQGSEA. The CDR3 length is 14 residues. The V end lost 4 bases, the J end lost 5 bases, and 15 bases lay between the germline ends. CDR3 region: CSVGLRFLNNEQFF. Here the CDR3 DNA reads TGCAGCGTTGGTTTGCGATTTCTTAACAATGAGCAGTTCTTC.

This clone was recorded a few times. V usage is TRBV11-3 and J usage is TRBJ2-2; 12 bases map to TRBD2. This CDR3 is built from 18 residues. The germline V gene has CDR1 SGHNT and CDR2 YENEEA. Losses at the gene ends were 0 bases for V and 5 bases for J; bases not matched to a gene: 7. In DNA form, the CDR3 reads TGTGCCAGCAGCTTAGAGTCTATCGGGACTAGCGGGACCGGGGAGCTGTTTTTT. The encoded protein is CASSLESIGTSGTGELFF. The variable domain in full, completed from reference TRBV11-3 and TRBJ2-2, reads EAGVVQSPRYKIIEKKQPVAFWCNPISGHNTLYWYLQNLGQGPELLIRYENEEAVDDSQLPKDRFSAERLKGVDSTLKIQPAELGDSAVYLCASSLESIGTSGTGELFFGEGSRLTVL.

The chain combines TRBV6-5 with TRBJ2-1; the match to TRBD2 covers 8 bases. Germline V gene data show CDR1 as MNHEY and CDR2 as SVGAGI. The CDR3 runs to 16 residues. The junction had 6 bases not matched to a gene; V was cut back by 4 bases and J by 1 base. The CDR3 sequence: CASSSLAGKSYNEQFF. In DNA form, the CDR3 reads TGTGCCAGCAGTTCCTTAGCGGGAAAGTCCTACAATGAGCAGTTCTTC.

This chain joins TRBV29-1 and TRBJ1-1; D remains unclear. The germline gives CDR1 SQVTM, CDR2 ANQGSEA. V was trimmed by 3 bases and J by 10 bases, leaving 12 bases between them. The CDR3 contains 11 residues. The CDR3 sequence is CSVEGVLGAFF. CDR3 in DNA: TGCAGCGTTGAGGGCGTCCTGGGAGCTTTCTTT.

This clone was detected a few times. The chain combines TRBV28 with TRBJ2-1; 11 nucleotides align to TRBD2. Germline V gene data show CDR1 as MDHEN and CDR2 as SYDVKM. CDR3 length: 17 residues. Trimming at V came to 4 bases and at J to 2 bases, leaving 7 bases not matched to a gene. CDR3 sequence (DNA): TGTGCCAGCAGTTCCCCAGGTAGCGGGGGGGCCTACAATGAGCAGTTCTTC. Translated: CASSSPGSGGAYNEQFF.

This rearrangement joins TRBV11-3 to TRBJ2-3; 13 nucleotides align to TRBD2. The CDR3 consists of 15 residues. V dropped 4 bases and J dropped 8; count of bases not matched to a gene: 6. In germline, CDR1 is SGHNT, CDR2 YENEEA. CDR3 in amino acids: CASSSDGLAGVTQYF. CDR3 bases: TGTGCCAGCAGCTCCGACGGACTAGCGGGAGTTACGCAGTATTTT.

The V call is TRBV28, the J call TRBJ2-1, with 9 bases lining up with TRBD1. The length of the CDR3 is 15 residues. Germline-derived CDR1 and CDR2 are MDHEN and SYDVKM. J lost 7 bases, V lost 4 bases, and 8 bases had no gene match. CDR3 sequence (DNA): TGTGCCAGCAGTTCCCGAACAGGGGGCAGGAATGAGCAGTTCTTC. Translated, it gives CASSSRTGGRNEQFF.

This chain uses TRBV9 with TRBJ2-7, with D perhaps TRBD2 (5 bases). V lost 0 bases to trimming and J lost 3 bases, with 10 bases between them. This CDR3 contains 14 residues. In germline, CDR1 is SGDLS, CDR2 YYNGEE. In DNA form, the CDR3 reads TGTGCCAGCAGCGTAGGAACACTAGACTACGAGCAGTACTTC. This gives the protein CASSVGTLDYEQYF. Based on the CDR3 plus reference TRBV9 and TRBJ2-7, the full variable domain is DSGVTQTPKHLITATGQRVTLRCSPRSGDLSVYWYQQSLDQGLQFLIQYYNGEERAKGNILERFSAQQFPDLHSELNLSSLELGDSALYFCASSVGTLDYEQYFGPGTRLTVT.

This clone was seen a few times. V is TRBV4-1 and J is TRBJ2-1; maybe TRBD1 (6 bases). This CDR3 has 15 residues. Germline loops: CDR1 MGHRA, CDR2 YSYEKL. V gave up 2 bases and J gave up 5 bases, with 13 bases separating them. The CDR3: CASSQPLRGDNEQFF. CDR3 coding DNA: TGCGCCAGCAGCCAACCCCTCAGGGGCGACAATGAGCAGTTCTTC.

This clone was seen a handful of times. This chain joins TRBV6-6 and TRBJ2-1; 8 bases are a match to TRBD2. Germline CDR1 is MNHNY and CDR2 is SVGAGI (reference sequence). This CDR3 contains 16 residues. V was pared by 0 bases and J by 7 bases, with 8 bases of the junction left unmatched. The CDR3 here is CASSYSSGRAGNEQFF. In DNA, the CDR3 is TGTGCCAGCAGTTACTCTTCCGGGAGGGCCGGGAATGAGCAGTTCTTC.

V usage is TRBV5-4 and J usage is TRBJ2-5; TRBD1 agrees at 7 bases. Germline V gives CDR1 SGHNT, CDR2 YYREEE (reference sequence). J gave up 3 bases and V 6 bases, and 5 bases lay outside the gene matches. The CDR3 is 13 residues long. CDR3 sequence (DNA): TGTGCCAGCAACTGGGGGACAGAAGAGACCCAGTACTTC. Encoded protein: CASNWGTEETQYF.

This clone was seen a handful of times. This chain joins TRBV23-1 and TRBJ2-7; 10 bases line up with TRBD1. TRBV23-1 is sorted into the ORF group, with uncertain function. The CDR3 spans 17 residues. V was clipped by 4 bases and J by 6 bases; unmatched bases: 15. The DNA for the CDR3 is TGCGCCAGCAGTCGCAATCGGGGGGGGGACAGGGGTAGCGAGCAGTACTTC. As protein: CASSRNRGGDRGSEQYF.

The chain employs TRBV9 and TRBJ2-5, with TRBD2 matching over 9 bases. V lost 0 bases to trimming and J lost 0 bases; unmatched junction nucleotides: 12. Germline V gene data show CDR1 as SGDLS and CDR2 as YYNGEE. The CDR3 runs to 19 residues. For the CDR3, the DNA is TGTGCCAGCAGCGTAGCTACGGATGTGGCTAGCGGGGACCAAGAGACCCAGTACTTC. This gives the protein CASSVATDVASGDQETQYF.

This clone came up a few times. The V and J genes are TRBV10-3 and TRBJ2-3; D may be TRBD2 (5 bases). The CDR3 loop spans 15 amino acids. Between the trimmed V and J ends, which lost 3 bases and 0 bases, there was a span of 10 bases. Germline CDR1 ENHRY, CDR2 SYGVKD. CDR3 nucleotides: TGTGCCATCAGTGACGTCTCGGGAAGCACAGATACGCAGTATTTT. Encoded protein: CAISDVSGSTDTQYF.

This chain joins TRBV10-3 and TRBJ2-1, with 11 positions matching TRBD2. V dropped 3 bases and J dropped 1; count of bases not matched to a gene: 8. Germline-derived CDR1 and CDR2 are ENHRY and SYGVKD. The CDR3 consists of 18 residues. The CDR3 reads CAISELLLAGGSYNEQFF. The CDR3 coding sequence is TGTGCCATCAGTGAACTGCTGCTAGCGGGAGGTTCCTACAATGAGCAGTTCTTC.

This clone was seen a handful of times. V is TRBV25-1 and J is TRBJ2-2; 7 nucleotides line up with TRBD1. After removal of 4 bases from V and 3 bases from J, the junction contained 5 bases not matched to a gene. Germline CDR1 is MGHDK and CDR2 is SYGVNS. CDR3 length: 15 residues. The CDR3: CASSGGQTYTGELFF. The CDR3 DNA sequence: TGTGCCAGCAGTGGGGGACAGACCTACACCGGGGAGCTGTTTTTT.

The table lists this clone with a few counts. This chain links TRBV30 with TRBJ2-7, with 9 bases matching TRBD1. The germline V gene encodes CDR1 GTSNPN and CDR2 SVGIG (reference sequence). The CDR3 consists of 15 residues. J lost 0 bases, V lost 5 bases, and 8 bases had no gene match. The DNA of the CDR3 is TGTGCCTGGGGGAAAGGGACAGGGTTCTCCTACGAGCAGTACTTC. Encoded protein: CAWGKGTGFSYEQYF. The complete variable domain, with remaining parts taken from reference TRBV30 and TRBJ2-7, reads SQTIHQWPATLVQPVGSPLSLECTVEGTSNPNLYWYRQAAGRGLQLLFYSVGIGQISSEVPQNLSASRPQDRQFILSSKKLLLSDSGFYLCAWGKGTGFSYEQYFGPGTRLTVT.

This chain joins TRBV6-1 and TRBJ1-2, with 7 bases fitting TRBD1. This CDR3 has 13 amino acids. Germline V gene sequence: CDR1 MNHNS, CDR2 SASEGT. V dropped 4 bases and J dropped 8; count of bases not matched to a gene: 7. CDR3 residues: CASSASGGSGYTF. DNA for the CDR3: TGTGCCAGCAGTGCGTCAGGGGGTTCGGGCTACACCTTC.

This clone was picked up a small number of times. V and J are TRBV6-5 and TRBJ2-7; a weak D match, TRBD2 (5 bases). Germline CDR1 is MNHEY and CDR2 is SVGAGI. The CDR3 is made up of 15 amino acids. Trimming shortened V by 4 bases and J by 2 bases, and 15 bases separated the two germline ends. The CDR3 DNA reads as TGTGCCAGCAGTTCCTCCGACGGACTCGCCTACGAGCAGTACTTC. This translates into CASSSSDGLAYEQYF.

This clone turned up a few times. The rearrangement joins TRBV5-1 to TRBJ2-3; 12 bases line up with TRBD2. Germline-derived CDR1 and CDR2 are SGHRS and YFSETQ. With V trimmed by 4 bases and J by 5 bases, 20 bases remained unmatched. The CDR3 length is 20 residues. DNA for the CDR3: TGCGCCAGCAGCCCATGGCCGGCACCGACTAGCGGGAGAGGTAAAGATACGCAGTATTTT. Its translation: CASSPWPAPTSGRGKDTQYF.

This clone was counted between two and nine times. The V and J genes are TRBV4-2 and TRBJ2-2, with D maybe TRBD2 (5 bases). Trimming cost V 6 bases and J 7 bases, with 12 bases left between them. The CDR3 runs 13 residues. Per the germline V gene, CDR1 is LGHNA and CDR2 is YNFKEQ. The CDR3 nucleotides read TGTGCCAGCAGAGAGGGTCTGGGCGGGGAGCTGTTTTTT. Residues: CASREGLGGELFF.

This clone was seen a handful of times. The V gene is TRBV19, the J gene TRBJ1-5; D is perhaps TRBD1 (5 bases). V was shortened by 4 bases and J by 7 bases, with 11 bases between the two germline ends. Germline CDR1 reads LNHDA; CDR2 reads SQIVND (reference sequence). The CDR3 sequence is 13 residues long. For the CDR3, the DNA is TGTGCCAGTAGTACCAGGGTCGGGCAGCCCCAGCATTTT. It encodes CASSTRVGQPQHF.